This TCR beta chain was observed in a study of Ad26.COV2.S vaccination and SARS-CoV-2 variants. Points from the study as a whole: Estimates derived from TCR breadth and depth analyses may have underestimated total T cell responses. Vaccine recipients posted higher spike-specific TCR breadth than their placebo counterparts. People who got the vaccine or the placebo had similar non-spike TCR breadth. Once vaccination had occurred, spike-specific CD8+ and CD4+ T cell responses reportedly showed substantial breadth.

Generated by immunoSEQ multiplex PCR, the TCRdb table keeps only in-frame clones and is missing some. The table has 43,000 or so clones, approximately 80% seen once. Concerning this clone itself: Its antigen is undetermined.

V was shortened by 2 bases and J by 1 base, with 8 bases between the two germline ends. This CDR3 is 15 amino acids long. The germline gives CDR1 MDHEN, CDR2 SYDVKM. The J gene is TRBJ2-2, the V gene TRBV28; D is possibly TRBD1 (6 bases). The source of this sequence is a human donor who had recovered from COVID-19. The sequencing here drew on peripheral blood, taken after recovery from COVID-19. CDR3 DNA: TGTGCCAGCAGTTTACGGACAGAGAACACCGGGGAGCTGTTTTTT. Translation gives CASSLRTENTGELFF.